One and the same sample provided the 21 T cell receptor beta chains below, sequenced in a study of T cell repertoires in aging, cancer and after chemotherapy. TCR beta rearrangements were amplified from peripheral blood genomic DNA. Rearranged V-D-J TRB sequences were amplified with a mixed TRB-A/B primer pool. TCRdb analysed the multiplex PCR reads with MiXCR anew, one entry per CDR3 protein. The sample has approximately 550 distinct CDR3 sequences; approximately 30% are singletons. The sequencing input was blood. The source is a human donor with a solid tumor.

This clonotype rates as large. The CDR3 region has the DNA TGCGCCAGCAGTGACCGAGCAGGCGAGCAGTACTTC. Residues: CASSDRAGEQYF. The V and J genes are TRBV10-1 and TRBJ2-7; no reliable D call. The CDR3 contains 12 residues. V dropped 3 bases and J dropped 6 bases, with 9 bases sitting between them. Looked up from germline, CDR1 is WNHNN and CDR2 is SYGVQD (reference sequence).

This clonotype has just a few counts. The chain has TRBV20-1 and TRBJ1-4; 11 bases are a match to TRBD1. Germline-derived CDR1 and CDR2 are DFQATT and SNEGSKA (reference sequence). The CDR3 consists of 16 residues. The J segment lost 8 bases and the V segment lost 4 bases, leaving 12 bases of the junction unmatched. CDR3 protein: CSATPGQGVLGEKLFF. CDR3 DNA: TGCAGTGCTACACCGGGACAGGGGGTTTTAGGCGAAAAACTGTTTTTT.

The V and J genes are TRBV14 and TRBJ1-5; D is perhaps TRBD1 (5 bases). Trimming removed 4 bases at V and 4 bases at J, with 14 bases between. CDR3 size: 15 residues. Per germline, CDR1 SGHDN and CDR2 FVKESK. The CDR3 region is CASSLSGSHNQPQHF. CDR3 bases: TGTGCCAGCAGCCTGTCAGGGTCCCATAATCAGCCCCAGCATTTT. Using reference TRBV14 and TRBJ1-5 for the parts outside the CDR3, the full variable domain is EAGVTQFPSHSVIEKGQTVTLRCDPISGHDNLYWYRRVMGKEIKFLLHFVKESKQDESGMPNNRFLAERTGGTYSTLKVQPAELEDSGVYFCASSLSGSHNQPQHFGDGTRLSIL.

By share, this clonotype counts as large. The V and J genes are TRBV5-6 and TRBJ1-6; weak D call: TRBD1 (6 bases). The V end was cut by 4 bases, the J end by 7 bases, with 15 bases between. The CDR3 loop spans 15 amino acids. CDR1 and CDR2 (germline): SGHDT, YYEEEE. The CDR3 bases are TGTGCCAGCAGCCGGGGTGGACAGAGGAATTCACCCCTCCACTTT. Translating gives CASSRGGQRNSPLHF.

Relative to its sample, this clonotype is large. This rearrangement joins TRBV6-4 to TRBJ2-3; 7 bases fit TRBD2. The CDR3 covers 14 residues. Per germline, CDR1 MRHNA and CDR2 SNTAGT. V lost 8 bases to trimming and J lost 1 base; unmatched junction nucleotides: 6. For the CDR3, the DNA is TGTGCCAGCTCGGAGGCGGGGGGCACAGATACGCAGTATTTT. It is translated as CASSEAGGTDTQYF.

CDR3 loop: CASSATGRETQYF. The CDR3 DNA reads as TGCGCCAGCAGTGCCACGGGACGGGAGACCCAGTACTTC. The chain couples TRBV10-1 to TRBJ2-5; D may correspond to TRBD1 or TRBD2 (5 bases each). The V gene lost 4 bases and the J gene lost 5 bases, with 11 bases spanning the gap. Per the germline V gene, CDR1 is WNHNN and CDR2 is SYGVQD (reference sequence). The CDR3 is 13 residues long.

CDR3 loop: CATSDPRGAGETQYF. Here the CDR3 DNA reads TGTGCCACCAGTGATCCGCGGGGGGCCGGAGAGACCCAGTACTTC. This chain joins TRBV24-1 and TRBJ2-5, with TRBD2 matching 8 bases. Germline CDR1 is KGHDR and CDR2 is SFDVKD. V shed 3 bases and J 4 bases; nucleotides not matched to a gene: 6. The CDR3 is made up of 15 amino acids.

V and J are TRBV5-6 and TRBJ1-1; D unclear. V was pared by 1 base and J by 0 bases, with 16 bases between. The CDR3 is 17 amino acids. The germline gives CDR1 SGHDT, CDR2 YYEEEE. The CDR3 DNA is TGTGCCAGCAGCTTGAGGAGAGTACTTACCATGAACACTGAAGCTTTCTTT. Protein: CASSLRRVLTMNTEAFF. The whole variable domain, remainder taken from reference TRBV5-6 and TRBJ1-1, is DAGVTQSPTHLIKTRGQQVTLRCSPKSGHDTVSWYQQALGQGPQFIFQYYEEEERQRGNFPDRFSGHQFPNYSSELNVNALLLGDSALYLCASSLRRVLTMNTEAFFGQGTRLTVV.

This clonotype has a handful of counts. The gene calls are TRBV7-9 and TRBJ2-3; the D is unclear. The V gene's germline CDR1 is SEHNR and CDR2 FQNEAQ (reference sequence). The length of the CDR3 is 14 residues. V shed 5 bases and J shed 3 bases, with 12 bases lying between them. CDR3 DNA: TGTGCCAGCAGCCCTCCAGTTGGTACAGATACGCAGTATTTT. Protein product: CASSPPVGTDTQYF.

The chain employs TRBV28 and TRBJ1-2; D is undetermined. Trimming left V 7 bases short and J 2 bases short, with 11 bases between. The CDR3 has 13 amino acids. The germline gives CDR1 MDHEN, CDR2 SYDVKM. The CDR3 loop is CASTPAGNYGYTF. DNA of the CDR3: TGTGCCAGCACCCCGGCTGGGAACTATGGCTACACCTTC.

By proportion, this clonotype is large (0.1 to 1%). The chain employs TRBV30 and TRBJ1-3; no clear D. The CDR3 is 16 residues long. The V and J ends lost 3 bases and 4 bases respectively, with 19 bases between them. The V gene's germline CDR1 is GTSNPN and CDR2 SVGIG (reference sequence). The CDR3, as DNA: TGTGCCTGGAGCTCCGGGCGGGCAGCGTCGGGAAACACCATATATTTT. It encodes CAWSSGRAASGNTIYF.

J is TRBJ2-1 and V is TRBV20-1; D gene unclear. Germline V gene data show CDR1 as DFQATT and CDR2 as SNEGSKA (reference sequence). V was cut by 6 bases and J by 12 bases, with 12 bases left in between. This CDR3 spans 10 amino acids. The CDR3 DNA reads TGCAGTGCCACCCGCGAAAGGCAGTTCTTC. Residues: CSATRERQFF.

J is TRBJ2-2 and V is TRBV20-1, with D hard to call. V shed 7 bases and J shed 6 bases, with 18 bases lying between them. CDR3 length: 14 amino acids. Germline CDR1 DFQATT, CDR2 SNEGSKA (reference sequence). This chain's CDR3 is CSGFRKTDSGELFF. In DNA, the CDR3 is TGCAGTGGGTTCCGGAAGACCGATTCCGGGGAGCTGTTTTTT.

This clonotype was seen more than once but under ten times. V usage is TRBV28 and J usage is TRBJ2-1; no clear D. Germline lookup yields CDR1 MDHEN and CDR2 SYDVKM. Deletions cut 2 bases from V and 8 bases from J, with 13 bases between. The length of the CDR3 is 14 residues. CDR3 residues: CASSLNQPSDEQFF. The CDR3 DNA sequence: TGTGCCAGCAGTTTAAACCAGCCCAGCGATGAGCAGTTCTTC. The whole variable domain, filled in from reference TRBV28 and TRBJ2-1, reads DVKVTQSSRYLVKRTGEKVFLECVQDMDHENMFWYRQDPGLGLRLIYFSYDVKMKEKGDIPEGYSVSREKKERFSLILESASTNQTSMYLCASSLNQPSDEQFFGPGTRLTVL.

The chain employs TRBV21-1 and TRBJ1-6; the listed D gene, TRBD1, was not tested against the DNA. TRBV21-1 is reported as a pseudogene. This CDR3 has 15 residues. This CDR3 reads CASSPPYSHNSPLHF. The CDR3 region has the DNA TGTGCCAGCAGCCCCCCCTACAGTCATAATTCACCCCTCCACTTT.

Here the CDR3 DNA reads TGTGCCAGCAGCTCTCAGGAGAAGAACACCGGGGAGCTGTTTTTT. The encoded protein is CASSSQEKNTGELFF. The V call is TRBV5-4, the J call TRBJ2-2; D is uncertain. The germline V gene encodes CDR1 SGHNT and CDR2 YYREEE (reference sequence). This CDR3 contains 15 residues. V was shortened by 3 bases and J by 1 base, with 10 bases between the two germline ends.

The table lists this clonotype with a few counts. The rearrangement joins TRBV19 to TRBJ1-5; D gene unclear. The CDR3 runs to 13 residues. Trimming shortened V by 0 bases and J by 6 bases, and 6 bases separated the two germline ends. Germline lookup yields CDR1 LNHDA and CDR2 SQIVND (reference sequence). CDR3 nucleotide sequence: TGTGCCAGTAGTATAGATCGAAGTCAGCCCCAGCATTTT. Translating gives CASSIDRSQPQHF.

This clonotype was seen a few times. An end of the junction does not agree with germline; a read error may underlie this. The V and J genes are TRBV6-2 or TRBV6-3 and TRBJ2-7, with D possibly TRBD1 on 6 matching bases. This CDR3 is built from 11 residues. Germline CDR1 and CDR2: MNHEY and SVGEGT. CDR3 amino acids: CASSQGRTDNF. CDR3 nucleotides: TGTGCCAGCAGCCAAGGCAGGACAGATAACTTC.

A word on this clonotype: This clone may be a read error of a much larger clone one base away. CDR3 amino acids: CASSYLGGDEQFF. CDR3 DNA sequence: TGTGCCAGCAGTTACTTGGGTGGCGATGAGCAGTTCTTC. The V call is TRBV6-5, the J call TRBJ2-1; D not certain. Trimming cost V 1 base and J 8 bases, with 9 bases left between them. Germline CDR1 reads MNHEY; CDR2 reads SVGAGI. This CDR3 comprises 13 residues.

This rearrangement joins TRBV7-9 to TRBJ2-7, with D tentatively TRBD2 (6 bases). The CDR3 extends over 17 amino acids. Trimming shortened V by 5 bases and J by 5 bases, and 25 bases separated the two germline ends. Germline CDR1 SEHNR, CDR2 FQNEAQ (reference sequence). CDR3 sequence: CASSLTTSPAGRHEQYF. CDR3 in DNA: TGTGCCAGCAGCCTCACTACCTCCCCTGCAGGGAGGCACGAGCAGTACTTC.

This clonotype is large (0.1 to 1%). V and J are TRBV5-5 and TRBJ2-7; no clear D. Germline CDR1 reads SGHKS; CDR2 reads YYEKEE (reference sequence). The CDR3 is 11 amino acids. The V end was cut by 7 bases, the J end by 3 bases, with 8 bases between. The chain's CDR3 is CASSVDYEQYF. The CDR3 nucleotides read TGTGCCAGCTCCGTAGACTACGAGCAGTACTTC.